These T cell receptor beta chains were read from a single sample in a study of blood T cell repertoires in COVID-19. Data came from immunoSEQ multiplex PCR; TCRdb stores just in-frame clones and leaves some out. The sample yields under 350,000 clones, 89% seen once. Sequencing was carried out using PBMCs or T cells enriched from blood (not recorded which). The source of these receptors is a woman aged 55-69 years who had recovered from COVID-19. Each CDR3 is given with its conserved first and last residue. The order of the fields is CDR3 protein, D gene, CDR3 length, V gene, J gene. A D gene is named only where the DNA matches it firmly.

CATRGGTSTDTQYF	NA	14	TRBV5-1	TRBJ2-3
CASTSRTGKKTQYF	TRBD1	14	TRBV28	TRBJ2-5
CASSLPDDTLQETQYF	NA	16	TRBV7-9	TRBJ2-5
CASSQYRGSEAFF	TRBD1	13	TRBV6-5	TRBJ1-1
CASSFRDRGREQYF	TRBD1	14	TRBV5-4	TRBJ2-7
CASSSPGQPNTEAFF	TRBD1	15	TRBV5-6	TRBJ1-1
CASSLVLMRDDEQFF	NA	15	TRBV7-6	TRBJ2-1
CASSLALSTWFGKEGQYF	NA	18	TRBV7-9	TRBJ2-4
CASSKGQGLQETQYF	TRBD1	15	TRBV19	TRBJ2-5
CASSLGDRGWTEAFF	TRBD1	15	TRBV5-1	TRBJ1-1
CASSQEGRGKGNTIYF	TRBD1	16	TRBV4-1	TRBJ1-3
CASSSRGHGQVAFF	TRBD1	14	TRBV27	TRBJ1-1
CASSKRERQGDTGELFF	TRBD1	17	TRBV19	TRBJ2-2
CASSLRGAGQPQHF	NA	14	TRBV5-6	TRBJ1-5
CASSLDYYNEQFF	NA	13	TRBV5-6	TRBJ2-1
CSVDGQSNTGELFF	NA	14	TRBV29-1	TRBJ2-2
CASSLSSYGYTF	NA	12	TRBV2	TRBJ1-2
CASSSTGVDNEKLFF	NA	15	TRBV5-5	TRBJ1-4
CASRTRVTYNSPLHF	NA	15	TRBV6-5	TRBJ1-6
CASSLIGQTFYGYTF	NA	15	TRBV5-1	TRBJ1-2
CASSGAGIGYGYTF	NA	14	TRBV2	TRBJ1-2
CACTRGGRTEAFF	NA	13	TRBV30	TRBJ1-1
CASRGDLGQYNSPLHF	TRBD1	16	TRBV19	TRBJ1-6
CASSLLAGQAYGYTF	NA	15	TRBV28	TRBJ1-2
CASSLVRAGVGDEQYF	TRBD2	16	TRBV5-1	TRBJ2-7
CASRGTGSEQYF	TRBD1	12	TRBV3-1/TRBV3-2	TRBJ2-7
CASGLGRTGNTIYF	NA	14	TRBV6-5	TRBJ1-3
CASSARTAPREQYF	NA	14	TRBV11-2	TRBJ2-7